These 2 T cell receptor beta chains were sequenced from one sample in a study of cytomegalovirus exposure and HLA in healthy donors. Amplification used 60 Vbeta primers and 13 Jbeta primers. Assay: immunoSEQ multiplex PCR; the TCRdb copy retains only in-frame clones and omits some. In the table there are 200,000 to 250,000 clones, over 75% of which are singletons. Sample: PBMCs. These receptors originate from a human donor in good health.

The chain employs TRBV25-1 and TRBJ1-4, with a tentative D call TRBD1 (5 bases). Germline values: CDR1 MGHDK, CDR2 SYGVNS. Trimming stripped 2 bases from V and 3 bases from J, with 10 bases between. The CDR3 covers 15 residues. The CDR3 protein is CASSEPGLPNEKLFF. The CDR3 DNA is TGTGCCAGCAGTGAACCGGGACTGCCTAATGAAAAACTGTTTTTT.

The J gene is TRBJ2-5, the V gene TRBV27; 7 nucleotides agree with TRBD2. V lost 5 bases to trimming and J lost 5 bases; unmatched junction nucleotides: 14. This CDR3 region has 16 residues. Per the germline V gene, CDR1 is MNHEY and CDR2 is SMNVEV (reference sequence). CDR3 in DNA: TGTGCCAGCAGTCCAAACCCCTCGCGGGGAGGGGAGACCCAGTACTTC. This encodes CASSPNPSRGGETQYF.